The rows below give T cell receptor beta chains drawn from one sample of a study of T cell repertoires in cytomegalovirus infection. TCRdb re-called the reads through MiXCR, storing one row per CDR3 protein. The sample yields approximately 990,000 distinct CDR3 sequences, approximately 31% seen once. These receptors have no identified antigens. This sample comprised cultured CD8+ T cells from PBMCs, obtained from culture after CMV antigen stimulation. Receptor source: a human donor in good health (CMV status not recorded). Some clones in this sample may be carry-over from other donors' samples. CDR3s include the opening cysteine and the closing phenylalanine or tryptophan. Each record gives: J gene, CDR3 length, V gene, CDR3 protein.

j_gene: TRBJ2-3
len: 13
v_gene: TRBV12-3/TRBV12-4
CDR3aa: CASSFAATDTQYF

j_gene: TRBJ1-2
len: 17
v_gene: TRBV15
CDR3aa: CATNPIFRPTVGLGYTF

j_gene: TRBJ1-6
len: 17
v_gene: TRBV5-6
CDR3aa: CASSYNPRVWDDSPLHF

j_gene: TRBJ1-6
len: 14
v_gene: TRBV7-2
CDR3aa: CASRVGQLNSPLHF

j_gene: TRBJ2-3
len: 13
v_gene: TRBV7-4
CDR3aa: CASRNREADTQYF

j_gene: TRBJ1-2
len: 13
v_gene: TRBV7-2
CDR3aa: CASTPGGVRGYTF

j_gene: TRBJ1-5
len: 15
v_gene: TRBV7-6
CDR3aa: CASSAYGEGNQPQHF

j_gene: TRBJ2-1
len: 13
v_gene: TRBV4-3
CDR3aa: CASSPGTNHFQFF

j_gene: TRBJ2-7
len: 15
v_gene: TRBV12-3/TRBV12-4
CDR3aa: CASSTRDSQPYEQYF

j_gene: TRBJ1-4
len: 18
v_gene: TRBV6-6
CDR3aa: CASSFSNLRGRGDEKLFF

j_gene: TRBJ2-5
len: 16
v_gene: TRBV6-1
CDR3aa: CASSELAGVLLETQYF

j_gene: TRBJ2-4
len: 15
v_gene: TRBV5-6
CDR3aa: CASSLSGAAKNIQYF

j_gene: TRBJ1-5
len: 17
v_gene: TRBV3-1
CDR3aa: CASSQDIPGISNQPQHF

j_gene: TRBJ2-3
len: 16
v_gene: TRBV4-2
CDR3aa: CASSQDPGLPTDTQYF

j_gene: TRBJ1-3
len: 17
v_gene: TRBV7-8
CDR3aa: CASSDLRNLRSGNTIYF

j_gene: TRBJ1-4
len: 15
v_gene: TRBV6-1
CDR3aa: CASSSLTLVNEKLFF

j_gene: TRBJ2-1
len: 13
v_gene: TRBV28
CDR3aa: CASSSLHNNEQFF

j_gene: TRBJ2-1
len: 15
v_gene: TRBV3-1
CDR3aa: CASSPTSGGSYEQFF

j_gene: TRBJ2-3
len: 14
v_gene: TRBV6-5
CDR3aa: CASSPGQGYDTQYF

j_gene: TRBJ1-1
len: 18
v_gene: TRBV7-6
CDR3aa: CASSPQGGQGGPNTEAFF

j_gene: TRBJ1-2
len: 14
v_gene: TRBV12-3/TRBV12-4
CDR3aa: CASSFWQGEGGYTF

j_gene: TRBJ2-1
len: 15
v_gene: TRBV18
CDR3aa: CASSPPVSNYNEQFF

j_gene: TRBJ1-5
len: 17
v_gene: TRBV7-8
CDR3aa: CASSLEGFAGAGQPQHF

j_gene: TRBJ1-4
len: 14
v_gene: TRBV4-1
CDR3aa: CASSPGGDNEKLFF

j_gene: TRBJ2-2
len: 15
v_gene: TRBV7-9
CDR3aa: CASSNPGQNTGELFF

j_gene: TRBJ2-7
len: 14
v_gene: TRBV20-1
CDR3aa: CSARGGERSYEQYF

j_gene: TRBJ2-7
len: 15
v_gene: TRBV18
CDR3aa: CASSLNQDRAYEQYF

j_gene: TRBJ1-6
len: 16
v_gene: TRBV7-6
CDR3aa: CASSPRTGSANSPLHF

j_gene: TRBJ2-1
len: 10
v_gene: TRBV10-3
CDR3aa: CATRQGIQFF

j_gene: TRBJ2-1
len: 15
v_gene: TRBV19
CDR3aa: CASSMTAGGYNEQFF

j_gene: TRBJ2-1
len: 15
v_gene: TRBV7-9
CDR3aa: CASRTDRPPYNEQFF

j_gene: TRBJ2-6
len: 18
v_gene: TRBV9
CDR3aa: CASSAPGAAISGANVLTF

j_gene: TRBJ2-7
len: 16
v_gene: TRBV20-1
CDR3aa: CSARDGVRDFYYEQYF

j_gene: TRBJ1-1
len: 13
v_gene: TRBV7-9
CDR3aa: CASSSGMTTEAFF

j_gene: TRBJ1-4
len: 21
v_gene: TRBV12-3/TRBV12-4
CDR3aa: CASAWSLSEGLGGGKGEKLFF

j_gene: TRBJ2-4
len: 18
v_gene: TRBV6-1
CDR3aa: CASSELTFGGGMKNIQYF

j_gene: TRBJ1-6
len: 14
v_gene: TRBV12-3/TRBV12-4
CDR3aa: CASSLEQGNSPLHF

j_gene: TRBJ2-3
len: 13
v_gene: TRBV27
CDR3aa: CASTPGGGDTQYF

j_gene: TRBJ2-1
len: 11
v_gene: TRBV7-8
CDR3aa: CASRIQDEQFF

j_gene: TRBJ2-1
len: 15
v_gene: TRBV19
CDR3aa: CASSIVGGVYNEQFF

j_gene: TRBJ1-1
len: 13
v_gene: TRBV12-3/TRBV12-4
CDR3aa: CASSLSFVTEAFF

j_gene: TRBJ2-5
len: 14
v_gene: TRBV27
CDR3aa: CASSLGYRAETQYF

j_gene: TRBJ1-2
len: 15
v_gene: TRBV6-1
CDR3aa: CASSPTGGLIYGYTF

j_gene: TRBJ1-1
len: 13
v_gene: TRBV28
CDR3aa: CASSYQGETEAFF